This T cell receptor (beta chain) was found in a study of T-cell memory formation after mild COVID-19. CDR1 and CDR2 (germline): SEHNR, FQNEAQ (reference sequence). V lost 1 base, J lost 2 bases, and 13 bases lay in between. The CDR3 contains 16 residues. TCRdb reprocessed the 5' RACE reads with MiXCR, giving one entry per CDR3 protein. The repertoire holds more than 300,000 distinct CDR3 sequences, with roughly 13% as singletons. This clonotype was detected a few times. Sequences were obtained from PBMCs or a T cell subset sorted from them (not recorded which). The chain recombines TRBV7-9 with TRBJ2-3; D call uncertain. This receptor was taken from a man aged 18 to 30 who had mild COVID-19 (a few samples of this study predate the infection). Cell type and time point are not known. CDR3 region: CASSLGADPFTDTQYF. The CDR3 DNA follows: TGTGCCAGCAGCTTAGGGGCCGACCCTTTCACAGATACGCAGTATTTT.